The rows below give T cell receptor beta chains drawn from one sample of a study of T-cell reconstitution after alpha-beta-depleted transplantation in children. TCRdb re-called the PCR reads with MiXCR, one entry per CDR3 protein. This sample has over 80,000 distinct CDR3 sequences; about 22% occur once, and the top ten carry about a fifth. The material was PBMCs, obtained before TCRalphabeta/CD19-depleted stem cell transplant. The receptors derive from a boy aged 2 to 9 with acute lymphoblastic leukemia, due to receive a stem cell transplant. CDR3s include the opening cysteine and the closing phenylalanine or tryptophan. Each record gives: V gene, D gene, J gene, clone size, CDR3 DNA, CDR3 protein. A D gene is named only where the DNA matches it firmly. Not all rows give a size; the values are once, few, many and, for expanded clones, a class.

>TRBV11-2|TRBD2|TRBJ2-7|-
TGTGCCAGCAGAAAAGATGGGACTAGTAGTTTCTACGAGCAGTACTTC
CASRKDGTSSFYEQYF
>TRBV6-1|TRBD1|TRBJ2-5|-
TGTGCCAGCAGTGAATCGGGACAGGGGTTCCAAGAGACCCAGTACTTC
CASSESGQGFQETQYF
>TRBV20-1|TRBD1|TRBJ1-5|few
TGCAGTGCTAGTCGGGCAGGGGGCGCCGATCAGCCCCAGCATTTT
CSASRAGGADQPQHF
>TRBV20-1|TRBD2|TRBJ2-1|many
TGCAGTGCTAGACTAGCGGACAATGAGCAGTTCTTC
CSARLADNEQFF
>TRBV11-3|-|TRBJ2-3|-
TGTGCCAGCGGTGTGGGAGAGGCGCTACCGGATACGCAGTATTTT
CASGVGEALPDTQYF
>TRBV9|-|TRBJ1-2|few
TGTGCCAGCAGCTTTCAGGGTGGCCATGGCTACACCTTC
CASSFQGGHGYTF
>TRBV29-1|-|TRBJ1-2|many
TGCAGCGTTGACAGCTATGGCTACACCTTC
CSVDSYGYTF
>TRBV5-1|-|TRBJ2-6|few
TGCGCCAGCAGCTTGGTCACCCAGGATATGACCTCTGGGGCCAACGTCCTGACTTTC
CASSLVTQDMTSGANVLTF
>TRBV28|-|TRBJ2-1|once
TGTGCCAGCAGCGCTCCGTCTTTGGGCGGGAATGAGCAGTTCTTC
CASSAPSLGGNEQFF
>TRBV6-6|-|TRBJ1-6|-
TGTGCCAGCGGGGAACGGGTTATCGCACCCCTCCACTTT
CASGERVIAPLHF
>TRBV5-1|TRBD2|TRBJ2-3|few
TGCGCCAGCAGCCATTCGAAGCGGGAACCGGATACGCAGTATTTT
CASSHSKREPDTQYF
>TRBV28|TRBD2|TRBJ2-3|-
TGTGCCAGCAGTTTAGGTCTAGCGGAGACTAGCACAGATACGCAGTATTTT
CASSLGLAETSTDTQYF
>TRBV7-2|-|TRBJ1-6|-
TGTGCCAGCAGTTTCACAGGGACATATTCACCCCTCCACTTT
CASSFTGTYSPLHF
>TRBV5-1|-|TRBJ2-4|-
TGCGCCAGCAGCTCGGCAGGGGGGGGAAACATTCAGTACTTC
CASSSAGGGNIQYF
>TRBV7-2|-|TRBJ2-1|few
TGTGCCAGCAGGCGGAAGAGCAATGAGCAGTTCTTC
CASRRKSNEQFF
>TRBV7-2|-|TRBJ2-5|-
TGTGCCAGCAGCCCCGTACAGGGGGGGGCGACCCAGTACTTC
CASSPVQGGATQYF
>TRBV20-1|-|TRBJ2-2|many
TGCAGTGCTAGAATGGGTAGTGTGAACACCGGGGAGCTGTTTTTT
CSARMGSVNTGELFF
>TRBV20-1|-|TRBJ1-3|-
TGCAGTGCTCCCATTACAGGAATTGGAAACACCATATATTTT
CSAPITGIGNTIYF
>TRBV12-3/TRBV12-4|TRBD2|TRBJ2-4|-
TGTGCCAGCAGTTTGGGCGGGAGCTTTGGAAACATTCAGTACTTC
CASSLGGSFGNIQYF
>TRBV27|-|TRBJ2-3|few
TGTGCCAGCAGTTTTTGGGGATACCCCACAGATACGCAGTATTTT
CASSFWGYPTDTQYF
>TRBV5-1|TRBD2|TRBJ2-1|many
TGCGCCAGCACGGGGGGTAGGTCCTACAATGAGCAGTTCTTC
CASTGGRSYNEQFF
>TRBV6-2/TRBV6-3|-|TRBJ2-2|-
TGTGCCAGCAGTTACTCGGTGTCGAGGGCCGGGGAGCTGTTTTTT
CASSYSVSRAGELFF
>TRBV3-1|TRBD2|TRBJ2-5|-
TGTGCCAGCAGCCTCGGGACTAGCGGAGCCCGGGGGCCCCAAGAGACCCAGTACTTC
CASSLGTSGARGPQETQYF
>TRBV4-3|TRBD1|TRBJ2-1|-
TGCGCCAGCAGCCAAGATTTTTCGACAGGGGGCAATGAGCAGTTCTTC
CASSQDFSTGGNEQFF
>TRBV7-9|-|TRBJ2-7|-
TGTGCCAGCAGCTTAGCTAAGACTGGGGCCTACGAGCAGTACTTC
CASSLAKTGAYEQYF
>TRBV28|-|TRBJ2-7|-
TGTGCCAGCAGTTTCAGAGCGGTCGCCGCCTACGAGCAGTACTTC
CASSFRAVAAYEQYF
>TRBV7-2|TRBD2|TRBJ2-2|many
TGTGCCAGCAGCCGAGGACTAGCGGTGAACACCGGGGAGCTGTTTTTT
CASSRGLAVNTGELFF
>TRBV4-3|TRBD1|TRBJ2-5|few
TGCGCCAGCAGCCAAGACGTGCCGACAGGGGGCCCGAAGACCCAGTACTTC
CASSQDVPTGGPKTQYF
>TRBV7-3|-|TRBJ1-5|-
TGTGCCAGCAGCTTAACGGTCACTCAGCCCCAGCATTTT
CASSLTVTQPQHF
>TRBV7-2|-|TRBJ2-1|few
TGTGCCAGCAGCTTACCCCAGAGTGGGCAGTTCTTC
CASSLPQSGQFF
>TRBV18|TRBD1|TRBJ2-6|-
TGTGCCAGCTCCCCCGGACAGGGCTCTGGGGCCAACGTCCTGACTTTC
CASSPGQGSGANVLTF
>TRBV29-1|-|TRBJ2-7|few
TGCAGCGTATGGGATTGGGTGGGAGAGCAGTACTTC
CSVWDWVGEQYF
>TRBV20-1|-|TRBJ2-5|once
TGCAGTGCTAGAGATCCCTTGCGGAGGGGCCAAGAGACCCAGTACTTC
CSARDPLRRGQETQYF
>TRBV12-3/TRBV12-4|-|TRBJ2-3|-
TGTGCCAGCAGTCCACTTCCGGTCACAGATACGCAGTATTTT
CASSPLPVTDTQYF
>TRBV6-5|TRBD2|TRBJ2-5|-
TGTGCCAGCAGTTACACTAGCGGGAGGGCACAAGAGACCCAGTACTTC
CASSYTSGRAQETQYF
>TRBV5-1|-|TRBJ2-7|-
TGCGCCAGCAGCTTATCAGGTTACGAGCAGTACTTC
CASSLSGYEQYF
>TRBV12-3/TRBV12-4|-|TRBJ2-1|many
TGTGCCAGCAGTTTAATGGCGGACTCCAAGGATGAGCAGTTCTTC
CASSLMADSKDEQFF
>TRBV7-2|-|TRBJ2-7|few
TGTGCCAGCAGCTTAGCCCAAATGAGCTACGAGCAGTACTTC
CASSLAQMSYEQYF
>TRBV28|TRBD2|TRBJ2-7|-
TGTGCCAGCAGTTTTCCCGGACTAGCCGCTTCCTACGAGCAGTACTTC
CASSFPGLAASYEQYF
>TRBV5-1|TRBD1|TRBJ2-7|-
TGCGCCAGCAGCGACCAGGGGGTTGGGGAGCAGTACTTC
CASSDQGVGEQYF
>TRBV5-1|-|TRBJ2-3|-
TGCGCCAGCAGCATAGGGAGAAACACAGATACGCAGTATTTT
CASSIGRNTDTQYF
>TRBV12-3/TRBV12-4|TRBD2|TRBJ2-1|-
TGTGCCAGCAGTTTCCTCCTAGCGGACTACAATGAGCAGTTCTTC
CASSFLLADYNEQFF
>TRBV11-2|-|TRBJ2-1|few
TGTGCCAGCAGATGGGGCGGAGGGACAAATGAGCAGTTCTTC
CASRWGGGTNEQFF
>TRBV24-1|TRBD2|TRBJ2-3|few
TGTGCCACCAGTGATTCCGGACTAGCGGGAGACACGCAGTATTTT
CATSDSGLAGDTQYF
>TRBV7-2|-|TRBJ1-2|-
TGTGCCAGCAGCTTACCCGACAGAAAACTCTATGGCTACACCTTC
CASSLPDRKLYGYTF
>TRBV2|TRBD1|TRBJ2-5|-
TGTGCCACTCGACCTGCCGGGACAGGGGAACACCAAGAGACCCAGTACTTC
CATRPAGTGEHQETQYF
>TRBV12-3/TRBV12-4|-|TRBJ2-5|-
TGTGCCAGCAGTTTGGTAGCGGAGGGCCAAGAGACCCAGTACTTC
CASSLVAEGQETQYF
>TRBV27|-|TRBJ2-2|-
TGTGCCAGCAGTTTCCTCGCCGGGGAGCTGTTTTTT
CASSFLAGELFF
>TRBV28|-|TRBJ1-5|few
TGTGCCAGCAGTTCCCTCCAGGGGAGCAATCAGCCCCAGCATTTT
CASSSLQGSNQPQHF
>TRBV5-1|-|TRBJ2-1|few
TGCGCCAGCAGGCGTAGGGCCGTGAGTAACAATGAGCAGTTCTTC
CASRRRAVSNNEQFF
>TRBV28|-|TRBJ2-3|-
TGTGCCAGCGCTAGGCCTAGCACAGATACGCAGTATTTT
CASARPSTDTQYF
>TRBV15|-|TRBJ2-3|-
TGTGCCACCAGCAGAGACCAGGGAATTGGCACAGATACGCAGTATTTT
CATSRDQGIGTDTQYF
>TRBV21-1|-|TRBJ2-3|few
TGTGCCAGCAGCAAAGCATCCCCTAGGGGGGTTGGTACAGATACGCAGTATTTT
CASSKASPRGVGTDTQYF
>TRBV7-6|TRBD1|TRBJ2-5|-
TGTGCCAGCAGCTTAGGACAGGGATATCAAGAGACCCAGTACTTC
CASSLGQGYQETQYF
>TRBV5-1|TRBD1|TRBJ1-6|-
TGCGCCAGCAGCGCCGGACAGGGGAGTTCACCCCTCCACTTT
CASSAGQGSSPLHF
>TRBV25-1|TRBD1|TRBJ2-7|-
TGTGCCAGCAGTGAAAAACAGGGGCTCTCCTACGAGCAGTACTTC
CASSEKQGLSYEQYF
>TRBV7-8|-|TRBJ2-2|few
TGTGCCAGCAAGGGGACTGGCGAAACCGGGGAGCTGTTTTTT
CASKGTGETGELFF
>TRBV15|-|TRBJ2-1|-
TGTGCCACCAGCAGAGATTATGCGGGAACGGTGTTCTTC
CATSRDYAGTVFF